These 20 T cell receptor beta chains originate from one sample sequenced in a study of blood T cell repertoires in COVID-19. The protocol was immunoSEQ multiplex PCR, while the TCRdb copy is restricted to in-frame clones and leaves out a portion. The sample has 150,000 to 200,000 clones, roughly 80% seen once. The sample consisted of peripheral blood. Source of these receptors: a woman in her 30s with acute or convalescent COVID-19.

V is TRBV4-3 and J is TRBJ2-7, with D perhaps TRBD2 (5 bases). V lost 0 bases and J 7 bases, leaving 22 bases between the germline ends. CDR1 and CDR2 from the germline V gene are LGHNA and YSLEER. The CDR3 has 17 residues. CDR3 region: CASSQDRRLPPSREQYF. In nucleotides, the CDR3 is TGCGCCAGCAGCCAAGATCGGAGGCTGCCCCCTTCACGAGAGCAGTACTTC.

The CDR3 loop is CASSPWTGGYTF. Here the CDR3 DNA reads TGTGCCAGCAGTCCCTGGACAGGGGGCTACACCTTC. The gene calls are TRBV28 and TRBJ1-2; TRBD1 aligns across 8 bases. CDR1 and CDR2 from the germline V gene are MDHEN and SYDVKM. The CDR3 sequence is 12 residues long. Trimming took 5 bases from V and 8 from J; bases not matched to a gene: 4.

V is TRBV19 and J is TRBJ2-5; 9 bases agree with TRBD1. This CDR3 is built from 14 residues. V was pared by 3 bases and J by 3 bases, with 2 bases of the junction left unmatched. The germline gives CDR1 LNHDA, CDR2 SQIVND (reference sequence). The CDR3 reads CASSMDRGEETQYF. In nucleotides, the CDR3 is TGTGCCAGTAGTATGGACAGGGGAGAAGAGACCCAGTACTTC.

J is TRBJ1-4 and V is TRBV19; D is possibly TRBD1 (5 bases). CDR3 length equals 13 residues. The germline V and J ends were trimmed by 5 bases and 8 bases, with 12 bases remaining between them. The V gene's germline CDR1 is LNHDA and CDR2 SQIVND (reference sequence). CDR3 nucleotide sequence: TGTGCCAGTAGTTTCCAGGGCGAAGAAAAACTGTTTTTT. Its translation: CASSFQGEEKLFF.

The chain recombines TRBV19 with TRBJ1-1, with TRBD1 as a possible D gene (5 bases). This CDR3 is 13 amino acids long. Trimming shortened V by 6 bases and J by 4 bases, and 12 bases separated the two germline ends. Germline assignment: CDR1 LNHDA and CDR2 SQIVND (reference sequence). CDR3 protein: CASSPLRGTEAFF. CDR3 DNA sequence: TGTGCCAGTAGCCCCTTAAGGGGCACTGAAGCTTTCTTT.

The V and J genes are TRBV27 and TRBJ1-1, with D possibly matching TRBD1 (6 bases). Trimming took off 6 bases at V and 6 bases at J, with 17 bases between the two ends. The CDR3 is made up of 14 amino acids. Germline V gene lookup returns CDR1 MNHEY and CDR2 SMNVEV (reference sequence). The CDR3 nucleotides are TGTGCCAGCAGGTGGATGGGAGGGGGGGCTGAAGCTTTCTTT. Its protein is CASRWMGGGAEAFF.

The V and J genes are TRBV27 and TRBJ2-7; weak D call: TRBD2 (5 bases). The germline V and J ends were trimmed by 4 bases and 3 bases, with 13 bases remaining between them. The germline CDR1 and CDR2 sequences are MNHEY and SMNVEV (reference sequence). There are 14 residues in the CDR3. This CDR3 reads CASSSRWGDYEQYF. CDR3 sequence (DNA): TGTGCCAGCAGTTCCCGGTGGGGAGACTACGAGCAGTACTTC.

This chain uses TRBV10-1 with TRBJ1-4; D gene unclear. This CDR3 comprises 13 residues. Germline V gene sequence: CDR1 WNHNN, CDR2 SYGVQD (reference sequence). V lost 5 bases, J lost 3 bases, and 7 bases lay in between. CDR3 in DNA: TGCGCCAGCAGTCGAGGCCCTAATGAAAAACTGTTTTTT. This gives the protein CASSRGPNEKLFF.

The CDR3 loop reads CATSLSGPGGELFF. The CDR3 region has the DNA TGTGCCACCAGCCTAAGCGGGCCCGGCGGGGAGCTGTTTTTT. The rearrangement joins TRBV15 to TRBJ2-2; possibly TRBD2 for D (6 bases). Trimming cost V 5 bases and J 7 bases, with 14 bases left between them. From germline, CDR1 is LNHNV and CDR2 YYDKDF (reference sequence). There are 14 residues in the CDR3.

This clone occurred a few times. This sequence joins TRBV7-9 and TRBJ2-5; D may be TRBD2 (6 bases). V dropped 2 bases and J dropped 0 bases, with 10 bases sitting between them. CDR1 and CDR2 (germline): SEHNR, FQNEAQ (reference sequence). The CDR3 has 15 amino acids. The CDR3 sequence: CASSLSEGNQETQYF. The CDR3 DNA sequence: TGTGCCAGCAGCTTATCGGAGGGAAACCAAGAGACCCAGTACTTC. The entire variable domain, with the rest obtained from reference TRBV7-9 and TRBJ2-5, is as follows: DTGVSQNPRHKITKRGQNVTFRCDPISEHNRLYWYRQTLGQGPEFLTYFQNEAQLEKSRLLSDRFSAERPKGSFSTLEIQRTEQGDSAMYLCASSLSEGNQETQYFGPGTRLLVL.

V gene TRBV30 combines with J gene TRBJ1-1; D possibly corresponds to TRBD1 (6 bases). The CDR3 is 11 amino acids. V was shortened by 1 base and J by 7 bases, with 7 bases between the two germline ends. Germline V gene lookup returns CDR1 GTSNPN and CDR2 SVGIG (reference sequence). The CDR3 sequence is CAWSGTVEAFF. The CDR3 DNA reads as TGTGCCTGGAGTGGGACAGTTGAAGCTTTCTTT.

The genes are TRBV10-3 and TRBJ2-3, with D hard to call. This CDR3 is built from 11 residues. V lost 10 bases and J lost 3, with 8 bases in between. Germline CDR1 ENHRY, CDR2 SYGVKD. In nucleotides, the CDR3 is TGTGCCACCGAACAAACAGATACGCAGTATTTT. Protein sequence: CATEQTDTQYF.

The chain recombines TRBV11-3 with TRBJ2-1; TRBD2 matches at 13 bases. The CDR3 contains 15 residues. Germline trimming cut 5 bases from V and 6 bases from J; bases unmatched to any gene: 4. In germline, CDR1 is SGHNT, CDR2 YENEEA. CDR3 coding DNA: TGTGCCAGCAGCAGAGGGACTAGCGGGGCCAATGAGCAGTTCTTC. This sequence encodes CASSRGTSGANEQFF. The full variable domain, completed using reference TRBV11-3 and TRBJ2-1, is EAGVVQSPRYKIIEKKQPVAFWCNPISGHNTLYWYLQNLGQGPELLIRYENEEAVDDSQLPKDRFSAERLKGVDSTLKIQPAELGDSAVYLCASSRGTSGANEQFFGPGTRLTVL.

This chain uses TRBV20-1 with TRBJ2-1; D remains ambiguous. With 3 bases removed from V and 0 bases from J, the gap between germline ends came to 9 bases. From germline, CDR1 is DFQATT and CDR2 SNEGSKA (reference sequence). The CDR3 is 14 residues long. The CDR3 region is CSASSLSSYNEQFF. The CDR3 DNA sequence: TGCAGTGCTAGTAGTCTTAGCTCCTACAATGAGCAGTTCTTC.

The chain joins TRBV5-1 to TRBJ1-2, with D uncertain. The CDR3 runs 15 residues. Germline V gene data show CDR1 as SGHRS and CDR2 as YFSETQ. The ends were cut back, 7 bases at V and 0 bases at J, with 16 bases in the middle. The chain's CDR3 is CASSGEPFTNYGYTF. For the CDR3, the DNA is TGCGCCAGCTCAGGCGAACCATTCACTAACTATGGCTACACCTTC.

This sequence joins TRBV7-2 and TRBJ1-1, with TRBD1 identical over 7 bases. This CDR3 has 16 residues. In germline, CDR1 is SGHTA, CDR2 FQGNSA. Trimming took 2 bases from V and 1 from J; bases not matched to a gene: 7. The CDR3 sequence: CASSLRGAGGNTEAFF. The CDR3 DNA follows: TGTGCCAGCAGCTTAAGGGGGGCAGGGGGGAACACTGAAGCTTTCTTT.

This chain links TRBV4-1 with TRBJ1-2; TRBD1 is a possible D gene (6 bases). Germline V lookup: CDR1 MGHRA, CDR2 YSYEKL. CDR3 length equals 15 residues. V was clipped by 4 bases and J by 0 bases, with 12 bases between them. Written as DNA, the CDR3 is TGCGCCAGCAGCCTCCGCAGGGGCTCTAACTATGGCTACACCTTC. Its protein product is CASSLRRGSNYGYTF.

For this clone: The junction and the germline gene differ at one end; a read error may be behind it. This chain uses TRBV7-2 with TRBJ1-2, with D hard to call. The CDR3 spans 14 residues. The germline CDR1 and CDR2 sequences are SGHTA and FQGNSA. This chain's CDR3 is CASSLASRNYGYTF. CDR3 DNA: TGTGCCAGCAGCCTAGCCTCCAGGAACTATGGCTACACCTTC.

The J gene is TRBJ2-7, the V gene TRBV27, with 9 bases that match TRBD2. This CDR3 is 14 amino acids long. Trimming took 4 bases from V and 3 from J; bases not matched to a gene: 4. CDR1 is MNHEY and CDR2 is SMNVEV in the germline V gene (reference sequence). CDR3 bases: TGTGCCAGCAGTTCTAGCGGGGCCCACTACGAGCAGTACTTC. Translating it yields CASSSSGAHYEQYF.

This chain joins TRBV10-3 and TRBJ1-5; perhaps TRBD1 as D (6 bases). This CDR3 comprises 16 residues. V shed 0 bases and J shed 3 bases, with 12 bases lying between them. Germline CDR1 ENHRY, CDR2 SYGVKD. CDR3 region: CAISESSGHPNQPQHF. The CDR3 nucleotides read TGTGCCATCAGTGAGTCGTCGGGACACCCCAATCAGCCCCAGCATTTT.